Presented here are 17 T cell receptor beta chains from one specimen sequenced in a study of cytomegalovirus exposure and HLA in healthy donors. Sequencing was performed with immunoSEQ multiplex PCR; in TCRdb, only in-frame clones are kept and a portion is missing. Of around 100,000 clones listed, 85% are singletons. The source material was PBMCs. These receptors all stem from a man between 18 and 29 years old in good health and CMV-seropositive.

This clone has only a few counts. The V call is TRBV5-3, the J call TRBJ1-5; 7 bases match TRBD1. TRBV5-3 is placed among ORFs of uncertain function. This CDR3 has 16 residues. The V and J ends lost 5 bases and 3 bases, in that order; junction bases with no gene match: 11. For the CDR3, the DNA is TGTGCCAGAAGTTTTACCGTGGGACAGCCCAATCAGCCCCAGCATTTT. Protein sequence: CARSFTVGQPNQPQHF.

V and J are TRBV28 and TRBJ2-6; TRBD1 matches 8 bases. Germline V lookup: CDR1 MDHEN, CDR2 SYDVKM. V lost 3 bases, J lost 1 base, and 5 bases stayed unmatched. The length of the CDR3 is 17 residues. The CDR3 is CASSLSNRGSGANVLTF. CDR3 nucleotide sequence: TGTGCCAGCAGTTTGTCTAACAGGGGGTCTGGGGCCAACGTCCTGACTTTC. Full variable domain (missing parts from reference TRBV28 and TRBJ2-6): DVKVTQSSRYLVKRTGEKVFLECVQDMDHENMFWYRQDPGLGLRLIYFSYDVKMKEKGDIPEGYSVSREKKERFSLILESASTNQTSMYLCASSLSNRGSGANVLTFGAGSRLTVL.

The genes are TRBV30 and TRBJ2-3, with D maybe TRBD2 (7 bases). Trimming removed 5 bases at V and 4 bases at J, with 13 bases between. Germline V CDR1 and CDR2: GTSNPN, SVGIG (reference sequence). This CDR3 comprises 13 residues. Here the CDR3 reads CAWAQGGADTQYF. Here the CDR3 DNA reads TGTGCCTGGGCACAGGGAGGGGCAGATACGCAGTATTTT. The full variable domain, with the rest looked up from reference TRBV30 and TRBJ2-3, is SQTIHQWPATLVQPVGSPLSLECTVEGTSNPNLYWYRQAAGRGLQLLFYSVGIGQISSEVPQNLSASRPQDRQFILSSKKLLLSDSGFYLCAWAQGGADTQYFGPGTRLTVL.

This sequence joins TRBV19 and TRBJ1-3, with D tentatively TRBD1 (6 bases). Trimming pared 5 bases from V and 0 bases from J, leaving 14 bases between. The CDR3 loop spans 16 amino acids. Per germline, CDR1 LNHDA and CDR2 SQIVND (reference sequence). The CDR3 here is CASSLQQGISGNTIYF. CDR3 coding DNA: TGTGCCAGTAGTCTCCAACAGGGCATCTCTGGAAACACCATATATTTT. The full variable domain, rest sourced from reference TRBV19 and TRBJ1-3, is DGGITQSPKYLFRKEGQNVTLSCEQNLNHDAMYWYRQDPGQGLRLIYYSQIVNDFQKGDIAEGYSVSREKKESFPLTVTSAQKNPTAFYLCASSLQQGISGNTIYFGEGSWLTVV.

The genes are TRBV2 and TRBJ1-1, with a tentative D call TRBD1 (6 bases). The V end was cut by 7 bases, the J end by 0 bases, with 21 bases between. CDR1 is SNHLY, CDR2 FYNNEI, per germline. There are 17 residues in the CDR3. The CDR3 is CASTSGRGMGMNTEAFF. CDR3 nucleotide sequence: TGTGCCAGCACATCGGGCAGGGGTATGGGTATGAACACTGAAGCTTTCTTT.

The V and J genes are TRBV6-5 and TRBJ1-2; D may be TRBD1 (5 bases). Trimming took off 0 bases at V and 14 bases at J, with 16 bases between the two ends. Germline CDR1 reads MNHEY; CDR2 reads SVGAGI. The length of the CDR3 is 13 residues. The chain's CDR3 is CASSYSGGEAKTF. The CDR3 nucleotides read TGTGCCAGCAGTTACTCGGGGGGGGAGGCGAAGACCTTC.

The CDR3 coding sequence is TGTGCCAGCAGCTCCCAGGGTGGATATCAGCCCCAGCATTTT. Residues: CASSSQGGYQPQHF. The rearrangement uses TRBV6-1 and TRBJ1-5, with D possibly TRBD1 on 5 matching bases. Trimming pared 6 bases from V and 5 bases from J, leaving 14 bases between. The germline gives CDR1 MNHNS, CDR2 SASEGT. This CDR3 has 14 amino acids.

The genes are TRBV10-3 and TRBJ2-7; possible D gene TRBD1, 6 bases. Germline lookup yields CDR1 ENHRY and CDR2 SYGVKD. V dropped 5 bases and J dropped 6 bases, with 17 bases sitting between them. The CDR3 has 14 amino acids. DNA of the CDR3: TGTGCCATCAGTCACAACAGGGAACAGAGCGAGCAGTACTTC. Its translation: CAISHNREQSEQYF.

The chain carries TRBV5-4 and TRBJ2-1; TRBD2 agrees at 7 bases. The CDR3 sequence is 15 residues long. V trimming: 3 bases; J trimming: 2 bases; junction bases outside the gene matches: 5. Per the germline V gene, CDR1 is SGHNT and CDR2 is YYREEE (reference sequence). In DNA, the CDR3 is TGTGCCAGCAGCTCCAAGGCGGGAGCCTACAATGAGCAGTTCTTC. This gives the protein CASSSKAGAYNEQFF.

V usage is TRBV5-6 and J usage is TRBJ2-3; maybe TRBD2 (6 bases). Germline V lookup: CDR1 SGHDT, CDR2 YYEEEE. V was pared by 1 base and J by 5 bases, with 17 bases between. The CDR3 is 16 residues long. The CDR3 reads CASSLPPSGAGDTQYF. The CDR3 bases are TGTGCCAGCAGCTTGCCCCCCTCGGGAGCAGGAGATACGCAGTATTTT.

This clone showed up just once. The chain's CDR3 is CSVEVGGTTGGDEQFF. The CDR3 DNA sequence: TGCAGCGTTGAAGTTGGGGGGACAACGGGAGGGGATGAGCAGTTCTTC. J is TRBJ2-1 and V is TRBV29-1; TRBD2 matches at 8 bases. CDR1 SQVTM and CDR2 ANQGSEA come from the germline V gene. The CDR3 length is 16 residues. J lost 8 bases, V lost 1 base, and 13 bases had no gene match.

This chain links TRBV7-9 with TRBJ1-1; 9 bases fit TRBD1. The length of the CDR3 is 13 residues. V shed 7 bases, J shed 5 bases, and the junction held 5 bases outside the gene matches. CDR1 SEHNR and CDR2 FQNEAQ come from the germline V gene (reference sequence). The CDR3 here is CASTGQGGTEAFF. CDR3 in DNA: TGTGCCAGCACGGGACAGGGTGGGACTGAAGCTTTCTTT.

The rearrangement uses TRBV10-3 and TRBJ2-5, with a weak D call TRBD2 (6 bases). V was pared by 7 bases and J by 2 bases, with 14 bases between. Germline V gives CDR1 ENHRY, CDR2 SYGVKD. The CDR3 consists of 14 residues. The DNA of the CDR3 is TGTGCCATCACCCTAGTGGGGGGACAAGAGACCCAGTACTTC. This translates into CAITLVGGQETQYF.

V and J are TRBV28 and TRBJ2-7; 7 bases align to TRBD2. CDR1 MDHEN and CDR2 SYDVKM come from the germline V gene. This CDR3 has 15 amino acids. J lost 6 bases, V lost 2 bases, and 10 bases had no gene match. The CDR3 DNA sequence: TGTGCCAGCAGTTTAGGCGGGAGCCAAATATCCGAGCAGTACGTC. This encodes CASSLGGSQISEQYV.

The rearrangement uses TRBV30 and TRBJ1-3; tentatively, D is TRBD1 (5 bases). V was cut by 4 bases and J by 7 bases, with 14 bases left in between. The CDR3 has 13 amino acids. Germline V gene sequence: CDR1 GTSNPN, CDR2 SVGIG (reference sequence). The CDR3 DNA reads TGTGCCTGGACCTCGGGACTCCGGAACACCATATATTTT. Amino acids: CAWTSGLRNTIYF.

This clone was seen just once. V usage is TRBV11-2 and J usage is TRBJ2-1; TRBD1 might be the D (6 bases). Trimming removed 7 bases from V and 3 bases from J, with 16 bases in between. Germline-derived CDR1 and CDR2 are SGHAT and FQNNGV. The CDR3 totals 15 residues. The CDR3, as DNA: TGTGCCAGCATCCCCTGGGGACAAGGCTACAATGAGCAGTTCTTC. Protein product: CASIPWGQGYNEQFF. Full variable domain (outside the CDR3, taken from reference TRBV11-2 and TRBJ2-1): EAGVAQSPRYKIIEKRQSVAFWCNPISGHATLYWYQQILGQGPKLLIQFQNNGVVDDSQLPKDRFSAERLKGVDSTLKIQPAKLEDSAVYLCASIPWGQGYNEQFFGPGTRLTVL.

This chain joins TRBV6-1 and TRBJ2-7, with TRBD1 matching 9 bases. This CDR3 comprises 14 residues. Germline-derived CDR1 and CDR2 are MNHNS and SASEGT. The V gene end was trimmed by 6 bases and the J gene end by 2 bases; junction bases not matched to a gene: 5. This CDR3 is CASRGQGAPYEQYV. The CDR3 region has the DNA TGTGCCAGCAGGGGACAGGGCGCTCCCTACGAGCAGTACGTC.